A selection of T cell receptor beta chains follows, all from one sample in a study of blood T cell repertoires in COVID-19. The repertoire was sequenced with immunoSEQ multiplex PCR; TCRdb's copy has only in-frame clones and lacks some. The top ten clones hold approximately 0.5% of a sample with under 200,000 clones, around 90% of them seen once. Sequencing was carried out using peripheral blood. The receptors come from a man between 60 and 75 years old with COVID-19, enrolled during active disease. CDR3s include the opening cysteine and the closing phenylalanine or tryptophan. A D gene is named only where the DNA matches it firmly. Size is stated for part of the rows, as once, few or many counts, or as a class when the clone is expanded.

j_call clone_size d_call v_call cdr3_aa cdr3_nt
TRBJ1-3 - - TRBV9 CASSRGQTLSGNTIYF TGTGCCAGCAGCCGTGGACAGACCCTCTCTGGAAACACCATATATTTT
TRBJ2-2 once TRBD1 TRBV18 CASSPLTGFGNTGELFF TGTGCCAGCTCACCACTGACAGGGTTTGGTAACACCGGGGAGCTGTTTTTT
TRBJ2-7 - TRBD2 TRBV5-1 CASNQAGGPPYEQYF TGCGCCAGCAATCAGGCGGGAGGGCCGCCCTACGAGCAGTACTTC
TRBJ1-6 - - TRBV19 CASSIPSNSPLHF TGTGCCAGTAGTATCCCCTCCAATTCACCCCTCCACTTT
TRBJ2-3 - TRBD2 TRBV3-1/TRBV3-2 CASSDGLAGTDTQYF TGTGCCAGCAGCGACGGACTAGCCGGCACAGATACGCAGTATTTT
TRBJ2-7 - TRBD2 TRBV27 CASSLAPGLAGTRSYEQYF TGTGCCAGCAGTTTAGCCCCGGGACTAGCGGGAACTCGATCCTACGAGCAGTACTTC
TRBJ2-1 - - TRBV6-2/TRBV6-3 CASSYLGGTRISYNEQFF TGTGCCAGCAGTTATCTCGGCGGGACTCGTATTTCTTACAATGAGCAGTTCTTC
TRBJ1-1 once TRBD1 TRBV19 CASRTTGGTPQAFF TGTGCCAGTAGGACCACAGGGGGCACCCCTCAAGCTTTCTTT
TRBJ2-5 many TRBD1 TRBV19 CASRRTGGAETQYF TGTGCCAGTAGGAGGACAGGGGGCGCAGAGACCCAGTACTTC
TRBJ1-4 - - TRBV3-1/TRBV3-2 CASSQGKGPNEKLFF TGTGCCAGCAGCCAAGGAAAGGGGCCTAATGAAAAACTGTTTTTT
TRBJ1-2 - - TRBV7-9 CASSRGPGPNYGYTF TGTGCCAGCAGCAGGGGCCCGGGTCCTAACTATGGCTACACCTTC
TRBJ1-5 - TRBD1 TRBV30 CAWSVPGTGGSNQPQHF TGTGCCTGGAGTGTCCCTGGGACAGGGGGGAGCAATCAGCCCCAGCATTTT
TRBJ2-3 - - TRBV5-1 CASSLVGGSDTQYF TGCGCCAGCAGCTTGGTTGGAGGTTCAGATACGCAGTATTTT
TRBJ1-4 - - TRBV30 CAWSARTQLGEKLFF TGTGCCTGGAGTGCCCGGACTCAGCTTGGGGAAAAACTGTTTTTT
TRBJ1-6 - - TRBV30 CAWSGQSNSPLHF TGTGCCTGGAGCGGACAGTCTAATTCACCCCTCCACTTT
TRBJ2-4 - - TRBV19 CASSIGGASGTLAKNIQYF TGTGCCAGTAGTATAGGGGGGGCTAGCGGAACCTTAGCCAAAAACATTCAGTACTTC
TRBJ1-4 - - TRBV3-1/TRBV3-2 CASSQVKDRTRVTQTNEKLFF TGTGCCAGCAGCCAAGTAAAAGACCGGACAAGGGTTACCCAGACTAATGAAAAACTGTTTTTT
TRBJ2-1 once TRBD2 TRBV20-1 CSASREGGQFF TGCAGTGCTAGTCGGGAGGGCGGGCAGTTCTTC
TRBJ2-2 - - TRBV5-1 CASSLPGVGTGELFF TGCGCCAGCAGCTTGCCGGGAGTGGGCACCGGGGAGCTGTTTTTT
TRBJ1-1 - - TRBV6-5 CASSYLQMNTEAFF TGTGCCAGCAGTTATTTACAGATGAACACTGAAGCTTTCTTT
TRBJ1-1 - - TRBV18 CASSRTDSLNTEAFF TGTGCCAGCTCACGTACCGACAGCTTGAACACTGAAGCTTTCTTT
TRBJ1-1 - - TRBV11-2 CASSLIAGNTEAFF TGTGCCAGCAGCTTAATTGCGGGGAACACTGAAGCTTTCTTT
TRBJ2-1 - TRBD2 TRBV6-2/TRBV6-3 CASSLSGGPYNEQFF TGTGCCAGCAGCCTCAGCGGGGGGCCCTACAATGAGCAGTTCTTC
TRBJ2-3 - TRBD2 TRBV19 CASSQTSGESGDTQYF TGTGCCAGTAGCCAGACTAGCGGCGAGTCGGGAGATACGCAGTATTTT
TRBJ2-7 - TRBD1 TRBV6-1 CASSDPSGQNYEQYF TGTGCCAGCAGTGATCCTTCGGGACAGAACTACGAGCAGTACTTC
TRBJ1-2 - - TRBV11-2 CASSLGEEFLYYGYTF TGTGCCAGCAGCTTAGGGGAGGAGTTTCTTTACTATGGCTACACCTTC
TRBJ1-5 - - TRBV19 CASSPAGGAQPQHF TGTGCCAGTAGTCCCGCGGGAGGTGCTCAGCCCCAGCATTTT
TRBJ1-2 once - TRBV3-1/TRBV3-2 CASSQGTPNYGYTF TGTGCCAGCAGCCAAGGGACACCCAACTATGGCTACACCTTC
TRBJ1-1 - - TRBV9 CASSPDPGQTEAFF TGTGCCAGCAGCCCGGATCCCGGACAGACCGAAGCTTTCTTT
TRBJ1-2 - TRBD1 TRBV7-2 CASHSSTGTNYGYTF TGTGCCAGTCATTCTTCGACAGGGACTAACTATGGCTACACCTTC
TRBJ2-3 once TRBD2 TRBV7-6 CASSSRLAGGRADTQYF TGTGCCAGCAGCTCCAGACTAGCGGGGGGGCGGGCAGATACGCAGTATTTT
TRBJ1-3 - - TRBV5-4 CASSPPGGAGNTIYF TGTGCCAGCAGCCCCCCCGGGGGGGCTGGAAACACCATATATTTT
TRBJ1-5 - TRBD1 TRBV2 CASSRFDRGLPQPQHF TGTGCCAGCAGTCGGTTTGACAGGGGCCTACCTCAGCCCCAGCATTTT
TRBJ1-4 - TRBD1 TRBV27 CASRPAGQGGEKLFF TGTGCCAGCAGACCGGCGGGACAGGGTGGGGAAAAACTGTTTTTT
TRBJ1-3 - - TRBV7-8 CASSVQSGNTIYF TGTGCCAGCAGCGTACAGTCTGGAAACACCATATATTTT
TRBJ2-1 - TRBD2 TRBV7-3 CASSLPGGRAYNEQFF TGTGCCAGCAGCCTCCCGGGGGGGAGGGCTTACAATGAGCAGTTCTTC
TRBJ1-2 - TRBD1 TRBV6-8 CASLIFRTGGHFPYGYTF TGTGCCAGCTTAATTTTTCGGACAGGGGGCCATTTTCCCTATGGCTACACCTTC
TRBJ1-1 - - TRBV6-2/TRBV6-3 CASSSATLTTNTEAFF TGTGCCAGCAGCTCGGCGACCCTGACAACGAACACTGAAGCTTTCTTT
TRBJ2-5 few - TRBV4-1 CASSQDPGTQYF TGCGCCAGCAGCCAAGATCCCGGGACCCAGTACTTC
TRBJ2-2 - - TRBV19 CASSIGAGATGELFF TGTGCCAGTAGTATAGGGGCAGGGGCAACCGGGGAGCTGTTTTTT
TRBJ2-5 - - TRBV2 CASSATGSPTRETQYF TGTGCCAGCAGCGCTACAGGGTCCCCCACAAGGGAGACCCAGTACTTC
TRBJ2-1 - - TRBV14 CASSPLNEQFF TGTGCCAGCAGCCCTCTTAATGAGCAGTTCTTC
TRBJ2-5 - TRBD2 TRBV9 CASSIGLAGVGYQETQYF TGTGCCAGCAGCATCGGACTAGCGGGGGTTGGGTACCAAGAGACCCAGTACTTC
TRBJ2-1 - - TRBV19 CASKGEGLYNEQFF TGTGCCAGTAAGGGGGAGGGGTTGTACAATGAGCAGTTCTTC
TRBJ2-3 - TRBD1 TRBV11-2 CASSLKGAFTDTQYF TGTGCCAGCAGCTTAAAGGGGGCCTTTACAGATACGCAGTATTTT
TRBJ1-2 - - TRBV10-3 CAISQNNYGYTF TGTGCCATCAGTCAGAATAACTATGGCTACACCTTC